This T cell receptor beta chain appears in the sequencing data of a study of neurological immune-mediated disorders. Study-wide results and caveats: Levels of TCR clonal expansion peaked in HTLV-1-associated myelopathy and reached their lowest in multiple sclerosis, under those of healthy controls.

As concerns this clonotype: What it recognizes is unknown. One end of the junction fails to match germline, which may point to a read error.

CDR1 DFQATT and CDR2 SNEGSKA come from the germline V gene (reference sequence). This CDR3 region has 14 residues. Specified time point: longitudinal time-point 3. The unsorted libraries were produced from 2 million PBMCs held at -80 C. It was by 5'RACE with 10-nucleotide random UMIs that the cDNA was made. Each CDR3 protein gets one entry after TCRdb re-called the 5' RACE reads with MiXCR. The data contain more than 100,000 distinct CDR3 sequences, approximately 11% of them singletons. The chain uses TRBV20-1 and TRBJ2-3; maybe TRBD1 (6 bases). The specimen was PBMCs. The receptor's source is a female donor with HTLV-1-associated myelopathy (HAM/TSP). The CDR3 DNA sequence: TGCAGTGCTAGAGCGGGCAGGGGCACGGATACGCAGTATTTT. Translated: CSARAGRGTDTQYF.